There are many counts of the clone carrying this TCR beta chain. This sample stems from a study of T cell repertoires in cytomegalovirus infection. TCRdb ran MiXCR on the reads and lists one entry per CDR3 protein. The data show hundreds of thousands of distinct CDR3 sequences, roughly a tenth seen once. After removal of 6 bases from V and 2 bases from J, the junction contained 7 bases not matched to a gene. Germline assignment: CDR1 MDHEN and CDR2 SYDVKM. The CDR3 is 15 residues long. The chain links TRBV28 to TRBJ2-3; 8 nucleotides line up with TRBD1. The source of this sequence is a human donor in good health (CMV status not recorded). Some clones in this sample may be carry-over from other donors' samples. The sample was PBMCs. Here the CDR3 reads CASRPGQAVTDTQYF. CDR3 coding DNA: TGTGCCAGCAGACCGGGACAGGCAGTCACAGATACGCAGTATTTT.